The 26 T cell receptor beta chains below all came from one sample that was sequenced in a study of blood T cell repertoires in COVID-19. Libraries were prepared by immunoSEQ multiplex PCR; TCRdb keeps only in-frame clonotypes and omits some of them. The sample includes fewer than 85,000 clones, approximately 80% of them seen just once. Sequencing used peripheral blood. The source is a woman in her fifties or sixties with acute or convalescent COVID-19.

V and J are TRBV7-8 and TRBJ1-2; D is undetermined. The CDR3 consists of 15 residues. The germline V gene has CDR1 SGHVS and CDR2 FQNEAQ. Deletions cut 5 bases from V and 0 bases from J, with 13 bases between. The CDR3 DNA is TGTGCCAGCAGCCCAGAACCGGGAGCTAACTATGGCTACACCTTC. This sequence encodes CASSPEPGANYGYTF.

This chain links TRBV9 with TRBJ2-5; TRBD1 agrees at 7 bases. The CDR3 contains 14 residues. Germline loops: CDR1 SGDLS, CDR2 YYNGEE. Trimming removed 1 base from V and 5 bases from J; junction bases left unmatched: 5. The CDR3 loop reads CASSVQTGSETQYF. DNA for the CDR3: TGTGCCAGCAGCGTACAGACAGGGTCTGAGACCCAGTACTTC.

The rearrangement joins TRBV10-3 to TRBJ2-1, with TRBD2 matching over 8 bases. Germline-derived CDR1 and CDR2 are ENHRY and SYGVKD. V trimming: 3 bases; J trimming: 9 bases; junction bases outside the gene matches: 13. This CDR3 is built from 16 residues. The CDR3 here is CAISDLRSGGALEQFF. The CDR3 nucleotides are TGTGCCATCAGTGATCTTCGGTCGGGGGGGGCCCTTGAGCAGTTCTTC.

This chain connects TRBV5-4 to TRBJ2-3; D is perhaps TRBD1 (6 bases). V shed 0 bases and J shed 4 bases, with 9 bases lying between them. The germline CDR1 and CDR2 sequences are SGHNT and YYREEE (reference sequence). There are 14 residues in the CDR3. CDR3: CASSLDWGPDTQYF. CDR3 DNA sequence: TGTGCCAGCAGCTTGGACTGGGGGCCAGATACGCAGTATTTT.

The gene calls are TRBV6-1 and TRBJ1-5; no definite D call. The CDR3 runs 14 residues. Looked up from germline, CDR1 is MNHNS and CDR2 is SASEGT. The ends were cut back, 2 bases at V and 4 bases at J, with 9 bases in the middle. The CDR3 here is CASSEQRGNQPQHF. The CDR3 DNA is TGTGCCAGCAGTGAACAGCGAGGGAATCAGCCCCAGCATTTT.

The CDR3 protein is CASRPLAGRDTQYF. For the CDR3, the DNA is TGTGCCAGCAGGCCACTAGCGGGGCGGGATACGCAGTATTTT. The rearrangement joins TRBV27 to TRBJ2-3, with TRBD2 matching over 10 bases. Germline CDR1 MNHEY, CDR2 SMNVEV (reference sequence). The V segment lost 6 bases and the J segment 6 bases; nucleotides outside the gene matches: 6. The CDR3 covers 14 residues.

The CDR3: CASSSWTSGGLGQFF. In nucleotides, the CDR3 is TGTGCCAGCAGTTCCTGGACTAGCGGGGGGTTAGGGCAGTTCTTC. The chain combines TRBV6-5 with TRBJ2-1, with TRBD2 matching over 14 bases. Germline V CDR1 and CDR2: MNHEY, SVGAGI. The V and J ends lost 4 bases and 12 bases, in that order; junction bases with no gene match: 8. This CDR3 comprises 15 residues.

The chain joins TRBV9 to TRBJ1-4; 9 nucleotides line up with TRBD1. Unmatched junction bases numbered 4, after V lost 3 bases and J lost 7 bases. Germline CDR1 is SGDLS and CDR2 is YYNGEE. This CDR3 has 14 residues. The CDR3 DNA reads TGTGCCAGCAGCGACTTGACAGGGGGTGAAAAACTGTTTTTT. Translated, it gives CASSDLTGGEKLFF.

CDR3 region: CASITGSGGQPQHF. The CDR3 nucleotides read TGTGCCAGTATAACGGGTTCAGGGGGCCAGCCCCAGCATTTT. The rearrangement links TRBV19 to TRBJ1-5; 8 positions agree with TRBD1. The CDR3 is 14 amino acids. Germline CDR1 is LNHDA and CDR2 is SQIVND (reference sequence). Trimming took 7 bases from V and 7 from J; bases not matched to a gene: 9.

This sequence joins TRBV6-1 and TRBJ1-5; 7 bases are shared with TRBD1. V lost 2 bases to trimming and J lost 11 bases; unmatched junction nucleotides: 12. Germline loops: CDR1 MNHNS, CDR2 SASEGT. The CDR3 is 15 residues long. The chain's CDR3 is CASSERTGAQGAQHF. The CDR3 DNA follows: TGTGCCAGCAGTGAAAGGACAGGAGCCCAAGGGGCCCAGCATTTT.

The V gene is TRBV6-6, the J gene TRBJ2-1; TRBD2 matches 8 bases. Unmatched junction bases numbered 9, after V lost 6 bases and J lost 5 bases. Germline assignment: CDR1 MNHNY and CDR2 SVGAGI (reference sequence). The CDR3 covers 15 residues. The CDR3 region is CASRSRAGGHNEQFF. CDR3 nucleotides: TGTGCCAGCAGATCCAGGGCGGGGGGCCACAATGAGCAGTTCTTC.

The sample holds a few counts of this clone. V usage is TRBV19 and J usage is TRBJ2-2; D gene uncertain. This CDR3 is built from 16 residues. Germline-derived CDR1 and CDR2 are LNHDA and SQIVND (reference sequence). Trimming stripped 7 bases from V and 0 bases from J, with 15 bases between. DNA for the CDR3: TGTGCCAGTAAGGATGAGGCGTTCGCGAACACCGGGGAGCTGTTTTTT. The encoded protein is CASKDEAFANTGELFF. The variable domain in full, completed from reference TRBV19 and TRBJ2-2, reads DGGITQSPKYLFRKEGQNVTLSCEQNLNHDAMYWYRQDPGQGLRLIYYSQIVNDFQKGDIAEGYSVSREKKESFPLTVTSAQKNPTAFYLCASKDEAFANTGELFFGEGSRLTVL.

The chain joins TRBV5-1 to TRBJ2-7; 7 bases fit TRBD2. V was clipped by 0 bases and J by 7 bases; unmatched bases: 10. The CDR3 extends over 15 amino acids. The germline CDR1 and CDR2 sequences are SGHRS and YFSETQ. For the CDR3, the DNA is TGCGCCAGCAGCTTGGCGGCTAGCGGAAGAGGGGAGCAGTACTTC. It encodes CASSLAASGRGEQYF.

This chain connects TRBV18 to TRBJ2-1; no firm D call. Trimming pared 0 bases from V and 0 bases from J, leaving 12 bases between. Germline V gives CDR1 KGHSH, CDR2 LQKENI. This CDR3 contains 17 residues. The CDR3 here is CASSPPGGLSSYNEQFF. The CDR3 DNA is TGTGCCAGCTCACCACCTGGCGGCCTTAGCTCCTACAATGAGCAGTTCTTC.

CDR3 protein: CASGLAHPWGPSDTQYF. The CDR3 DNA sequence: TGTGCTAGTGGTTTGGCCCACCCTTGGGGGCCCTCAGATACGCAGTATTTT. This sequence joins TRBV12-5 and TRBJ2-3, with D maybe TRBD1 (6 bases). The CDR3 has 17 residues. Germline loops: CDR1 LGHNT, CDR2 FRNRAP. V was trimmed by 1 base and J by 4 bases, leaving 18 bases between them.

This rearrangement joins TRBV7-2 to TRBJ2-1; 7 nucleotides agree with TRBD1. This CDR3 is built from 15 residues. The germline gives CDR1 SGHTA, CDR2 FQGNSA. Trimming at V came to 1 base and at J to 10 bases, leaving 10 bases not matched to a gene. The CDR3 protein is CASSLGGQPSREQFF. For the CDR3, the DNA is TGTGCCAGCAGCTTAGGGGGACAGCCCTCGAGGGAGCAGTTCTTC. Using reference TRBV7-2 and TRBJ2-1 for the parts outside the CDR3, the full variable domain is GAGVSQSPSNKVTEKGKDVELRCDPISGHTALYWYRQSLGQGLEFLIYFQGNSAPDKSGLPSDRFSAERTGGSVSTLTIQRTQQEDSAVYLCASSLGGQPSREQFFGPGTRLTVL.

The chain joins TRBV18 to TRBJ1-6; D is possibly TRBD1 (6 bases). This CDR3 comprises 17 residues. The V gene's germline CDR1 is KGHSH and CDR2 LQKENI. With 3 bases removed from V and 4 bases from J, the gap between germline ends came to 16 bases. CDR3 DNA: TGTGCCAGCTCACCTCCGACAGGCACCGTATATAATTCACCCCTCCACTTT. This gives the protein CASSPPTGTVYNSPLHF. The variable domain in full, with the rest retrieved from reference TRBV18 and TRBJ1-6, is NAGVMQNPRHLVRRRGQEARLRCSPMKGHSHVYWYRQLPEEGLKFMVYLQKENIIDESGMPKERFSAEFPKEGPSILRIQQVVRGDSAAYFCASSPPTGTVYNSPLHFGNGTRLTVT.

This clone appeared once. The rearrangement uses TRBV6-4 and TRBJ1-2; no clear D. V was trimmed by 0 bases and J by 7 bases, leaving 15 bases between them. This CDR3 comprises 15 residues. CDR1 and CDR2 (germline): MRHNA, SNTAGT. DNA for the CDR3: TGTGCCAGCAGTGACTCGATCGAGGGCTCGAGTGGCTACACCTTC. This translates into CASSDSIEGSSGYTF.

The rearrangement uses TRBV30 and TRBJ1-6, with 11 bases lining up with TRBD1. The germline V gene has CDR1 GTSNPN and CDR2 SVGIG (reference sequence). This CDR3 is 15 amino acids long. Trimming took 3 bases from V and 6 from J; bases not matched to a gene: 4. The CDR3 spells CAWSPGQGANSPLHF. The CDR3 DNA reads as TGTGCCTGGAGCCCTGGACAGGGGGCTAATTCACCCCTCCACTTT. The entire variable domain, with the rest obtained from reference TRBV30 and TRBJ1-6, is as follows: SQTIHQWPATLVQPVGSPLSLECTVEGTSNPNLYWYRQAAGRGLQLLFYSVGIGQISSEVPQNLSASRPQDRQFILSSKKLLLSDSGFYLCAWSPGQGANSPLHFGNGTRLTVT.

This clone was detected only once. This chain connects TRBV7-2 to TRBJ1-2, with D possibly being TRBD1 (5 bases). CDR1 is SGHTA and CDR2 is FQGNSA in the germline V gene. With 5 bases removed from V and 2 bases from J, the gap between germline ends came to 18 bases. The length of the CDR3 is 16 residues. Here the CDR3 DNA reads TGTGCCAGCAGCCTGCAAATCGGGCAGGGCAACTATGGCTACACCTTC. As protein: CASSLQIGQGNYGYTF. Based on the CDR3 plus reference TRBV7-2 and TRBJ1-2, the full variable domain is GAGVSQSPSNKVTEKGKDVELRCDPISGHTALYWYRQSLGQGLEFLIYFQGNSAPDKSGLPSDRFSAERTGGSVSTLTIQRTQQEDSAVYLCASSLQIGQGNYGYTFGSGTRLTVV.

The chain couples TRBV19 to TRBJ1-2; D is uncertain. The CDR3 has 13 residues. The germline CDR1 and CDR2 sequences are LNHDA and SQIVND (reference sequence). V was shortened by 5 bases and J by 4 bases, with 11 bases between the two germline ends. The CDR3 reads CASSREGLYGYTF. The CDR3 coding sequence is TGTGCCAGTAGTCGGGAGGGCCTCTATGGCTACACCTTC.

The J gene is TRBJ1-1, the V gene TRBV3-1 (or the pseudogene TRBV3-2); the D is unclear. The V gene's germline CDR1 is LGHDT and CDR2 YNNKEL (reference sequence). This CDR3 region has 12 residues. With 5 bases removed from V and 1 base from J, the gap between germline ends came to 5 bases. The CDR3 sequence: CASSYGNTEAFF. The CDR3 coding sequence is TGTGCCAGCAGCTACGGGAACACTGAAGCTTTCTTT.

V gene TRBV4-2 combines with J gene TRBJ2-2, with 10 bases fitting TRBD2. The ends lost 2 bases at V and 3 bases at J; junction bases unmatched: 3. Germline V gene sequence: CDR1 LGHNA, CDR2 YNFKEQ. CDR3 length: 16 residues. CDR3 nucleotides: TGTGCCAGCAGCCAATCCGGACTAGCGGACACCGGGGAGCTGTTTTTT. Amino acids: CASSQSGLADTGELFF.

The gene calls are TRBV27 and TRBJ1-1; D gene unclear. The germline gives CDR1 MNHEY, CDR2 SMNVEV (reference sequence). This CDR3 comprises 16 residues. Trimming removed 0 bases at V and 3 bases at J, with 14 bases between. The CDR3 sequence: CASSLSPPGSYTEAFF. CDR3 coding DNA: TGTGCCAGCAGTTTATCCCCCCCGGGGTCCTACACTGAAGCTTTCTTT.

V gene TRBV5-1 combines with J gene TRBJ1-1; 9 bases agree with TRBD1. There are 15 residues in the CDR3. Germline lookup yields CDR1 SGHRS and CDR2 YFSETQ. Trimming at V came to 2 bases and at J to 5 bases, leaving 7 bases not matched to a gene. The CDR3: CASSFARDRVTEAFF. The CDR3 nucleotides read TGCGCCAGCAGCTTTGCGCGGGACAGGGTTACTGAAGCTTTCTTT. Full variable domain (rest looked up from reference TRBV5-1 and TRBJ1-1): KAGVTQTPRYLIKTRGQQVTLSCSPISGHRSVSWYQQTPGQGLQFLFEYFSETQRNKGNFPGRFSGRQFSNSRSEMNVSTLELGDSALYLCASSFARDRVTEAFFGQGTRLTVV.

V is TRBV5-1 and J is TRBJ1-6; 9 bases match TRBD1. Germline V gene sequence: CDR1 SGHRS, CDR2 YFSETQ. This CDR3 spans 14 amino acids. The junction had 6 bases not matched to a gene; V was cut back by 4 bases and J by 10 bases. The CDR3 nucleotides read TGCGCCAGCAGCCTGGACAGGGGAGAGTCACCCCTCCACTTT. Protein: CASSLDRGESPLHF.